These T cell receptor beta chains were read from a single sample in a study of blood T cell repertoires in COVID-19. The table came from immunoSEQ multiplex PCR; TCRdb's copy has only in-frame clones and leaves some out. This table has about 670,000 clones, just under 90% appearing once. The sample comprised peripheral blood. The receptors come from a woman between 18 and 29 years old with acute or convalescent COVID-19. CDR3s include the opening cysteine and the closing phenylalanine or tryptophan. Clone sizes are given selectively: once, few, many, or a class where the clone is expanded.

J	V	size	CDR3
TRBJ1-5	TRBV3-1/TRBV3-2	NA	CASSQDLSERPQHF
TRBJ1-2	TRBV30	NA	CAWSRFGTDYGYTF
TRBJ2-1	TRBV6-5	NA	CASSSPARGGEQFF
TRBJ2-1	TRBV29-1	NA	CSVGGLAGGLTYNEQFF
TRBJ1-1	TRBV27	NA	CASSLSADRAEAFF
TRBJ1-6	TRBV6-5	NA	CASSSGLTYNSPLHF
TRBJ1-1	TRBV6-2/TRBV6-3	NA	CASSPWGGNTEAFF
TRBJ2-2	TRBV5-6	NA	CASSLVRTTNTGELFF
TRBJ1-2	TRBV4-3	once	CASSQTTLGGQGGYGYTF
TRBJ2-1	TRBV5-1	NA	CASSPGQGLYNEQFF
TRBJ2-1	TRBV5-1	NA	CASSLGSGGNNEQFF
TRBJ1-4	TRBV5-1	NA	CASRAPPRDRVRGVEKLFF
TRBJ1-2	TRBV27	NA	CASSLSAAAYGYTF
TRBJ1-6	TRBV6-5	NA	CASSTTTGRVAPLHF
TRBJ2-1	TRBV2	NA	CASSRQYNEQFF
TRBJ1-2	TRBV5-6	NA	CASSRETGPYGYTF
TRBJ2-2	TRBV19	NA	CASSRRDRNTGELFF
TRBJ1-4	TRBV6-5	NA	CASNPGTGGEKLFF
TRBJ2-7	TRBV5-1	NA	CASSSGPGTYEQYF
TRBJ2-7	TRBV27	NA	CASSSPGQRYEQYF
TRBJ1-5	TRBV5-1	NA	CASSAEPNQPQHF
TRBJ1-1	TRBV6-4	NA	CASSAGGGGTEAFF
TRBJ1-1	TRBV9	once	CASSVGGTGFKGTEAFF
TRBJ2-2	TRBV2	NA	CASERVVNTGELFF
TRBJ2-3	TRBV30	NA	CAWSGSGVAIDTQYF
TRBJ1-6	TRBV27	NA	CASSSQLTGGRSPLHF
TRBJ2-3	TRBV6-4	NA	CASSPSGDGPDTQYF
TRBJ2-6	TRBV6-5	NA	CASSYSGTPGANVLTF
TRBJ1-5	TRBV19	NA	CASRPGGKSNQPQHF
TRBJ1-5	TRBV6-2/TRBV6-3	NA	CASSYFGTLRNQPQHF
TRBJ2-2	TRBV9	NA	CASSTSGGQGITGELFF
TRBJ1-5	TRBV4-2	NA	CASSQEGGRHNQPQHF
TRBJ1-1	TRBV29-1	few	CSVDVGNTEAFF
TRBJ1-5	TRBV6-1	NA	CASSEKEVQPQHF
TRBJ1-5	TRBV6-2/TRBV6-3	NA	CASSYSIRGLGQSVQPQHF
TRBJ1-1	TRBV9	NA	CASSTGGLHTEAFF
TRBJ2-7	TRBV20-1	NA	CSASGYTSYEQYF
TRBJ1-4	TRBV3-1/TRBV3-2	NA	CASSQSDRKLFF
TRBJ2-1	TRBV6-2/TRBV6-3	NA	CASSYETSGYLNEQFF
TRBJ1-6	TRBV14	NA	CASSQRPGGNSPLHF
TRBJ1-5	TRBV18	NA	CASSIGQGASQPQHF
TRBJ1-2	TRBV18	NA	CASSPPKLGTGFYGYTF
TRBJ1-2	TRBV28	NA	CASSYRDYGYTF
TRBJ2-7	TRBV5-1	NA	CASSAEGSYYEQYF
TRBJ2-7	TRBV5-1	NA	CASSLAAAISYEQYF
TRBJ2-5	TRBV5-4	NA	CASSLVAPNLQETQYF